This T cell receptor beta chain was sequenced during a study of glioma-infiltrating T cells. The iRepertoire nested amplicon-rescue multiplex PCR amplified TCR alpha and beta CDR3s from RNA. Input was about 100-450 ng of tissue mRNA or PBMC total RNA. TCRdb used MiXCR to reprocess the multiplex PCR reads, holding one entry per CDR3 protein. The table includes under 150,000 distinct CDR3 sequences, approximately 24% detected once. This clonotype was recorded at least ten times. What it binds is not known. General study points: Gliomas, especially low-grade, showed above-expected tissue-blood divergence; non-neoplastic patients showed below. Very few CDR3 sequences were shared between tissue and blood.

Sequenced material: glioma tissue, nonneoplastic brain tissue, or PBMCs (not recorded which). The TCR was taken from a human donor with low-grade glioma or glioblastoma, undergoing nonglioma brain surgery, or in good health (not recorded which).

The CDR3 spells CASSQGVGQPQHF. The CDR3 coding sequence is TGTGCCAGCAGCCAAGGGGTAGGGCAGCCCCAGCATTTT. The V call is TRBV4-2, the J call TRBJ1-5; the D is unclear. The CDR3 runs 13 residues. Germline CDR1 LGHNA, CDR2 YNFKEQ. V was cut by 1 base and J by 7 bases, with 8 bases left in between.